This passage covers 20 T cell receptor beta chains from one sample sequenced in a study of T-cell reconstitution after alpha-beta-depleted transplantation in children. The library targeted TCRbeta and was prepared with unique molecular identifiers. TCRdb redid the calling of the PCR reads with MiXCR, one entry per CDR3 protein. Here the sample spans roughly 200,000 distinct CDR3 sequences, about 14% being singletons. The sample consisted of PBMCs from the stem cell graft donor, taken from the stem cell graft. These receptors were collected from a human donor who donated a stem cell graft to a child with acute lymphoblastic leukemia.

This clonotype was counted many times. The chain employs TRBV29-1 and TRBJ2-7; 7 bases agree with TRBD1. The J segment lost 1 base and the V segment lost 6 bases, leaving 3 bases of the junction unmatched. The CDR3 totals 12 residues. CDR1 is SQVTM and CDR2 is ANQGSEA in the germline V gene. The CDR3 bases are TGCAGCGTCCACAGGGGATCCTACGAGCAGTACTTC. Translation gives CSVHRGSYEQYF.

The rearrangement joins TRBV29-1 to TRBJ1-4; 11 nucleotides line up with TRBD1. Germline lookup yields CDR1 SQVTM and CDR2 ANQGSEA. J gave up 10 bases and V 7 bases, and 8 bases lay outside the gene matches. CDR3 length: 13 residues. The CDR3 DNA reads as TGCAGCGCCGCGGGACAGGGGGATCTAAAACTGTTTTTT. Its translation is CSAAGQGDLKLFF.

This clonotype was seen many times. The chain uses TRBV12-3 or TRBV12-4 and TRBJ2-7; D is ambiguous. The ends were cut back, 5 bases at V and 6 bases at J, with 20 bases in the middle. This CDR3 has 15 amino acids. CDR3 sequence reads: CASSPLPPEVFEQYF. The CDR3 DNA follows: TGTGCCAGCAGTCCTTTACCGCCCGAAGTTTTCGAGCAGTACTTC.

This clonotype was recorded at least ten times. The V gene is TRBV29-1, the J gene TRBJ2-1; tentatively, D is TRBD1 (6 bases). With 6 bases removed from V and 9 bases from J, the gap between germline ends came to 12 bases. CDR3 length: 11 amino acids. The germline V gene encodes CDR1 SQVTM and CDR2 ANQGSEA. The CDR3 coding sequence is TGCAGCGTCCGCAGGGGCGGTGAGCAGTTCTTC. This sequence encodes CSVRRGGEQFF.

This clonotype was recorded at least ten times. The V call is TRBV7-2, the J call TRBJ1-2; D remains ambiguous. Germline loops: CDR1 SGHTA, CDR2 FQGNSA. The CDR3 runs to 13 residues. Trimming shortened V by 2 bases and J by 6 bases, and 10 bases separated the two germline ends. Here the CDR3 DNA reads TGTGCCAGCAGCTTAACAGCTCGCGATGGCTACACCTTC. Encoded protein: CASSLTARDGYTF. The whole variable domain, filled in from reference TRBV7-2 and TRBJ1-2, reads GAGVSQSPSNKVTEKGKDVELRCDPISGHTALYWYRQSLGQGLEFLIYFQGNSAPDKSGLPSDRFSAERTGGSVSTLTIQRTQQEDSAVYLCASSLTARDGYTFGSGTRLTVV.

The sample holds many counts of this clonotype. This chain links TRBV7-8 with TRBJ1-1; D unclear. V shed 0 bases and J shed 0 bases, with 11 bases lying between them. The CDR3 spans 16 residues. CDR1 and CDR2 (germline): SGHVS, FQNEAQ. The CDR3 region is CASSLAGTGVNTEAFF. The CDR3 DNA reads as TGTGCCAGCAGCTTAGCCGGCACCGGTGTGAACACTGAAGCTTTCTTT.

This clonotype showed up many times. The rearrangement uses TRBV20-1 and TRBJ1-1; D is uncertain. Per the germline V gene, CDR1 is DFQATT and CDR2 is SNEGSKA (reference sequence). The CDR3 spans 12 residues. V was cut by 0 bases and J by 11 bases, with 13 bases left in between. The CDR3 DNA reads TGCAGTGCTAGAGATCCCCAGAGAGGGGCTTTCTTT. It is translated as CSARDPQRGAFF.

In this sample, this clonotype turned up many times. The V and J genes are TRBV10-2 and TRBJ2-7, with TRBD1 as a possible D gene (5 bases). Looked up from germline, CDR1 is WSHSY and CDR2 is SAAADI. Trimming cost V 6 bases and J 4 bases, with 13 bases left between them. This CDR3 region has 13 residues. The CDR3 loop reads CASRPLSGYEQYF. The CDR3 region has the DNA TGCGCCAGCAGACCACTGTCAGGGTACGAGCAGTACTTC.

This clonotype was seen at least ten times. The rearrangement links TRBV6-1 to TRBJ2-1; D gene uncertain. The V end was cut by 4 bases, the J end by 7 bases, with 17 bases between. Germline CDR1 reads MNHNS; CDR2 reads SASEGT. The CDR3 covers 15 residues. CDR3 protein: CASSGTSDPWNEQFF. CDR3 in DNA: TGTGCCAGCAGTGGCACTTCGGACCCCTGGAATGAGCAGTTCTTC.

This clonotype was observed at least ten times. The chain has TRBV12-3 or TRBV12-4 and TRBJ1-1; D may be TRBD1 (6 bases). The CDR3 spans 14 residues. The V end lost 7 bases, the J end lost 4 bases, and 16 bases lay between the germline ends. CDR3 DNA: TGTGCCAGCAATTCCCCAGGGGTCGGCACTGAAGCTTTCTTT. This codes for CASNSPGVGTEAFF.

The genes are TRBV5-1 and TRBJ1-5; possible D gene TRBD1, 5 bases. This CDR3 contains 15 residues. V was trimmed by 4 bases and J by 4 bases, leaving 15 bases between them. Germline V gives CDR1 SGHRS, CDR2 YFSETQ. CDR3 in DNA: TGCGCCAGCAGCCTGGCCTATGCAGGGAATCAGCCCCAGCATTTT. Translated: CASSLAYAGNQPQHF. Using reference TRBV5-1 and TRBJ1-5 for the parts outside the CDR3, the full variable domain is KAGVTQTPRYLIKTRGQQVTLSCSPISGHRSVSWYQQTPGQGLQFLFEYFSETQRNKGNFPGRFSGRQFSNSRSEMNVSTLELGDSALYLCASSLAYAGNQPQHFGDGTRLSIL.

This clonotype was recorded at least ten times. J is TRBJ1-1 and V is TRBV12-3 or TRBV12-4; the D gene is possibly TRBD1 (6 bases). V lost 1 base to trimming and J lost 5 bases, with 8 bases between them. The CDR3 extends over 13 amino acids. The CDR3 coding sequence is TGTGCCAGCAGTTTAGGGGGGCTGACTGAAGCTTTCTTT. As protein: CASSLGGLTEAFF.

This rearrangement joins TRBV7-2 to TRBJ2-1; 12 positions match TRBD2. Germline-derived CDR1 and CDR2 are SGHTA and FQGNSA. V dropped 3 bases and J dropped 6; count of bases not matched to a gene: 3. The CDR3 length is 15 residues. This CDR3 is CASSFSLAGGNEQFF. The CDR3 coding sequence is TGTGCCAGCAGCTTCTCACTAGCGGGAGGCAATGAGCAGTTCTTC.

This clonotype has a count of ten or more. J is TRBJ2-7 and V is TRBV20-1; TRBD2 matches 12 bases. CDR3 size: 17 residues. V gave up 4 bases and J gave up 4 bases; unmatched junction bases: 14. The germline CDR1 and CDR2 sequences are DFQATT and SNEGSKA (reference sequence). The CDR3 DNA sequence: TGCAGTGCTACCTCGGGCCTACTAGCGGGAGGTTTTTACGAGCAGTACTTC. Its protein is CSATSGLLAGGFYEQYF.

Many counts were recorded for this clonotype. J is TRBJ2-3 and V is TRBV4-1; tentative D call: TRBD1 (5 bases). Trimming removed 2 bases at V and 6 bases at J, with 12 bases between. This CDR3 spans 14 amino acids. The V gene's germline CDR1 is MGHRA and CDR2 YSYEKL. The CDR3 coding sequence is TGCGCCAGCAGCCAAATGGGGCCTTTGGATACGCAGTATTTT. Protein: CASSQMGPLDTQYF.

There are many counts of this clonotype. V usage is TRBV7-2 and J usage is TRBJ1-3, with D unclear. V shed 1 base and J shed 3 bases, with 10 bases lying between them. Germline-derived CDR1 and CDR2 are SGHTA and FQGNSA. The CDR3 is made up of 15 amino acids. The DNA for the CDR3 is TGTGCCAGCAGCTTAGGATCCGGTGATGGAAACACCATATATTTT. It is translated as CASSLGSGDGNTIYF.

Only a few counts were recorded for this clonotype. The V and J genes are TRBV5-1 and TRBJ2-7, with D maybe TRBD1 (5 bases). V lost 4 bases, J lost 0 bases, and 11 bases lay in between. The CDR3 length is 14 residues. CDR1 SGHRS and CDR2 YFSETQ come from the germline V gene. The chain's CDR3 is CASSPRDLSYEQYF. The CDR3 nucleotides read TGCGCCAGCAGCCCCAGGGATCTCTCCTACGAGCAGTACTTC.

This clonotype was counted many times. V is TRBV10-1 and J is TRBJ2-1; D is perhaps TRBD2 (6 bases). Germline V gene lookup returns CDR1 WNHNN and CDR2 SYGVQD (reference sequence). V gave up 6 bases and J gave up 6 bases, with 12 bases separating them. The CDR3 is made up of 13 amino acids. The CDR3 sequence: CASSLGGPNEQFF. CDR3 nucleotides: TGCGCCAGCAGCCTGGGGGGACCCAATGAGCAGTTCTTC.

As concerns this clonotype: This clone may be a read error of a much larger clone one base away. A read error is likely, as this CDR3 ends without the conserved phenylalanine or tryptophan. The chain recombines TRBV10-3 with TRBJ1-3, with 7 bases lining up with TRBD1. CDR1 and CDR2 from the germline V gene are ENHRY and SYGVKD. The CDR3 sequence is 16 residues long. V shed 3 bases, J shed 0 bases, and the junction held 5 bases outside the gene matches. The CDR3 sequence: CAISERQGDSGNTIYY. As DNA, the CDR3 is TGTGCCATCAGTGAAAGACAGGGAGACTCTGGAAACACCATATATTAT.

This clonotype was detected many times. The chain employs TRBV6-2 or TRBV6-3 and TRBJ2-7; weak D call: TRBD2 (7 bases). The V end lost 2 bases, the J end lost 0 bases, and 11 bases lay between the germline ends. The CDR3 extends over 15 amino acids. The germline V gene encodes CDR1 MNHEY and CDR2 SVGEGT. The CDR3 region has the DNA TGTGCCAGCAGTTACGAGGGGGACTACTCCTACGAGCAGTACTTC. Its protein product is CASSYEGDYSYEQYF.